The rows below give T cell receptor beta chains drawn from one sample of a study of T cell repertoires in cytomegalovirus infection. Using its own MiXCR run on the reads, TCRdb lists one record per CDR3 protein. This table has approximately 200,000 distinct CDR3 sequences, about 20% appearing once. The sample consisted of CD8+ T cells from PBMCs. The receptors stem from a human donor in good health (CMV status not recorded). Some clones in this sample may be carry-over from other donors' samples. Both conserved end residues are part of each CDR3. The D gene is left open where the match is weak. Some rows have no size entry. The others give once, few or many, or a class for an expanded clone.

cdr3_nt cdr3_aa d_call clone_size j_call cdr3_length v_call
TGCGCCAGCAGTCAATCGGGACGGTTCGAGACCCAGTACTTC CASSQSGRFETQYF - few TRBJ2-5 14 TRBV23-1
TGTGCCAGCAGTTCCAGGGGGCGAGGTGAAAAACTGTTTTTT CASSSRGRGEKLFF TRBD1 few TRBJ1-4 14 TRBV28
TGTGCCAGCAGCCCGGGACAGGGGCTCGGAAACACCATATATTTT CASSPGQGLGNTIYF TRBD1 few TRBJ1-3 15 TRBV12-3/TRBV12-4
TGTGCCAGCAGCTTAAAGGGCACTAGCGGGGGAGACCGCGATACGCAGTATTTT CASSLKGTSGGDRDTQYF TRBD2 - TRBJ2-3 18 TRBV7-3
TGTGCCAGCAGTTTGAGGCTTCTCTCCTACGAGCAGTACTTC CASSLRLLSYEQYF - many TRBJ2-7 14 TRBV28
TGTGCCAGCAGGGCCACTTACAATGAGCAGTTCTTC CASRATYNEQFF - - TRBJ2-1 12 TRBV7-9
TGCAGTGCTAGAGGACCGGGACGCAGCTCTGGAAACACCATATATTTT CSARGPGRSSGNTIYF - - TRBJ1-3 16 TRBV20-1
TGTGCCACCAGTCTTGGGGCTGAGGACACAGATACGCAGTATTTT CATSLGAEDTDTQYF - many TRBJ2-3 15 TRBV24-1
TGTGCCAGCAGTGAATATGCCAGGGCGGGGTACGAGCAGTACTTC CASSEYARAGYEQYF - - TRBJ2-7 15 TRBV25-1
TGTGCCAGCAGCTTGGTCCGCCAGGGCTCCTACAATGAGCAGTTCTTC CASSLVRQGSYNEQFF - many TRBJ2-1 16 TRBV5-8
TGTGCCAGCAGTTGGATCAAGGGGACTGAAGCTTTCTTT CASSWIKGTEAFF - - TRBJ1-1 13 TRBV6-5
TGTGCCAGCAGCCAAGCCAGGGGATACGAGCAGTACTTC CASSQARGYEQYF - - TRBJ2-7 13 TRBV4-2
TGCGCCAGCAGCGATACAGGGGACACTGAAGCTTTCTTT CASSDTGDTEAFF TRBD1 - TRBJ1-1 13 TRBV4-1
TGTGCCAGCACCACGGACACCTCCATGCCTACCTATGGCTACACCTTC CASTTDTSMPTYGYTF - - TRBJ1-2 16 TRBV27
TGTGCCAGCAGTCCTTACATTGACACCGGGGAGCTGTTTTTT CASSPYIDTGELFF - many TRBJ2-2 14 TRBV28
TGTGCCAGCAGCCAACCCGGACAGGATCAGCCCCAGCATTTT CASSQPGQDQPQHF TRBD1 - TRBJ1-5 14 TRBV3-1
TGTGCCAGCAGCTCGGAAGGGGGGATAACCTCCTACAATGAGCAGTTCTTC CASSSEGGITSYNEQFF - many TRBJ2-1 17 TRBV7-6